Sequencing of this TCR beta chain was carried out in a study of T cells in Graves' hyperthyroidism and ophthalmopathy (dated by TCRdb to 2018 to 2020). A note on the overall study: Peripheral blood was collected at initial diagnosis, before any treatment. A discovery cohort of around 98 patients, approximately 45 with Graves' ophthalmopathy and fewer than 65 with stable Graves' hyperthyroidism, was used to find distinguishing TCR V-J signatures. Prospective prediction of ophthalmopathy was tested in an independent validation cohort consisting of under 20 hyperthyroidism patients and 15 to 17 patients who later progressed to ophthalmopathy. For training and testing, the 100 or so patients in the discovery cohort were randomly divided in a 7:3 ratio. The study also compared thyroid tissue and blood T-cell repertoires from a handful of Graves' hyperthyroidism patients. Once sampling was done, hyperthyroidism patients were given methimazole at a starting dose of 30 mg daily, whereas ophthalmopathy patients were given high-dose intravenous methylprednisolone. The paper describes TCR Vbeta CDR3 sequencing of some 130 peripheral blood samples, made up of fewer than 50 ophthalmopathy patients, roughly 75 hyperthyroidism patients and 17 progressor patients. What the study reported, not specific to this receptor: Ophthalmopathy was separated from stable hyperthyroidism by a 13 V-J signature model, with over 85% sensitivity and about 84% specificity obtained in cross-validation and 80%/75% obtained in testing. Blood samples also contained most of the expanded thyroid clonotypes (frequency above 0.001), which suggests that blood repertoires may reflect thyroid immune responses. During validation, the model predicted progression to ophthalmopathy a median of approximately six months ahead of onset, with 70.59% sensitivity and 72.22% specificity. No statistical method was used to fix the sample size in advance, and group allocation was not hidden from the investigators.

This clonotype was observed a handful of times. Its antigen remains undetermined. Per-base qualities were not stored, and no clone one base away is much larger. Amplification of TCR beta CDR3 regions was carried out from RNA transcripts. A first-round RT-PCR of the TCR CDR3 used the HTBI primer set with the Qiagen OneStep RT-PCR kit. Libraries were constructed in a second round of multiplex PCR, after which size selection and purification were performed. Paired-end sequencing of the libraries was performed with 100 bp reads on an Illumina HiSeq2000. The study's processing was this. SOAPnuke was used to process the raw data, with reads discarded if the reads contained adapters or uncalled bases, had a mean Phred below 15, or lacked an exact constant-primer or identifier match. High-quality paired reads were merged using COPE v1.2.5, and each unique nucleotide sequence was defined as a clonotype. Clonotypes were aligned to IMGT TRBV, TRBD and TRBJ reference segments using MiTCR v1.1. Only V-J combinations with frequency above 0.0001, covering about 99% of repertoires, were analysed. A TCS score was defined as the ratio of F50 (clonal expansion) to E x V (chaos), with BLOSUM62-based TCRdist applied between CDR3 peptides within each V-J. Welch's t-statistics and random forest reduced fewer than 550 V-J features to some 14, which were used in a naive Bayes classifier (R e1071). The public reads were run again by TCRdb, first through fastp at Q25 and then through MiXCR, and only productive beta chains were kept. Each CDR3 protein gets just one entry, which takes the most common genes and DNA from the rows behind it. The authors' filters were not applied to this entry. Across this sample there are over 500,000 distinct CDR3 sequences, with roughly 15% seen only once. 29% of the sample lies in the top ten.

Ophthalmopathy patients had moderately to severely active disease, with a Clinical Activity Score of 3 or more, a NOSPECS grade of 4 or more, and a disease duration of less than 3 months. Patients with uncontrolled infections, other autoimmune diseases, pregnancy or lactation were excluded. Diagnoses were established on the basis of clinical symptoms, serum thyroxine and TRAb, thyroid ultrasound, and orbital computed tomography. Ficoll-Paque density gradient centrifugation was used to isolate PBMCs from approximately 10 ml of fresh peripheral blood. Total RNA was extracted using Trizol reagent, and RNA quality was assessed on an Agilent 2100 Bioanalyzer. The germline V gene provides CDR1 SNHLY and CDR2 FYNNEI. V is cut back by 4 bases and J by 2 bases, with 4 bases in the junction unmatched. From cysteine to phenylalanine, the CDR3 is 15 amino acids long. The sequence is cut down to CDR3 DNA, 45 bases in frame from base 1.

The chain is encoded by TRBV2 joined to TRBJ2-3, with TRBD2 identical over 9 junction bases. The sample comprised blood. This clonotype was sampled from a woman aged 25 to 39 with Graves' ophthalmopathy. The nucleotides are TGTGCCAGCAGTGCTAGCGGGACCACCACAGATACGCAGTATTTT. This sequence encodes CASSASGTTTDTQYF.